Detailed here is one T cell receptor (beta chain). This sample stems from a study of blood T cell repertoires in COVID-19. About the study: Samples of COVID-19 (acute and convalescent) were obtained from the United States, Italy and Spain. T cells, B-cell-depleted T cells, or PBMCs provided the cDNA or gDNA that served as material.

Source study methods: Using reference gene primer amplification, nucleated cell counts were estimated. Profiling relied on immunoSEQ multiplex PCR, and the TCRdb table lists in-frame clones only, not all of them. Clone size and V and J calls were adopted from that table, with D and trimming inferred from the DNA. The sample includes some 73,000 clones, about nine tenths of them seen just once. Trimming shortened V by 1 base and J by 5 bases, and 15 bases separated the two germline ends. This CDR3 contains 15 residues. The germline V gene encodes CDR1 SGHDN and CDR2 FVKESK. Sequences were obtained from peripheral blood. This chain uses TRBV14 with TRBJ2-7; D possibly corresponds to TRBD1 (6 bases). This clonotype originated in a human donor in a cohort sampled during active COVID-19. The CDR3 sequence: CASSQAPTGRHEQYF. CDR3 sequence (DNA): TGTGCCAGCAGCCAAGCCCCGACAGGTCGTCACGAGCAGTACTTC. Complete variable domain (other parts from reference TRBV14 and TRBJ2-7): EAGVTQFPSHSVIEKGQTVTLRCDPISGHDNLYWYRRVMGKEIKFLLHFVKESKQDESGMPNNRFLAERTGGTYSTLKVQPAELEDSGVYFCASSQAPTGRHEQYFGPGTRLTVT.